The 30 T cell receptor beta chains listed next were all sequenced from one sample in a study of beta chain features in type 1 diabetes. Reverse transcription of all isolated RNA meant that expressed TCRB transcripts were sequenced. This table comes from immunoSEQ multiplex PCR, and its TCRdb copy is limited to in-frame clones, with some not included. The table shows around 240,000 clones, with 9% to 10% occurring only once. Sample: naive CD4+ T cells from blood. Receptor source: a woman between 18 and 29 years old in good health.

The rearrangement links TRBV30 to TRBJ2-2, with D uncertain. Germline CDR1 and CDR2: GTSNPN and SVGIG (reference sequence). Trimming removed 2 bases from V and 1 base from J, with 11 bases in between. CDR3 size: 15 residues. The CDR3 DNA sequence: TGTGCCTGGAGTCGGTTTCAGGTGAACACCGGGGAGCTGTTTTTT. It yields the protein CAWSRFQVNTGELFF.

This clone was counted between two and nine times. The chain is built from TRBV12-5 and TRBJ1-5; 11 nucleotides line up with TRBD1. The V and J ends lost 0 bases and 7 bases, in that order; junction bases with no gene match: 5. Germline CDR1 is LGHNT and CDR2 is FRNRAP. The CDR3 sequence is 16 residues long. The CDR3 bases are TGTGCTAGTGGTTTGGTAGGGACAGGGGGGGAACAGCCCCAGCATTTT. Encoded protein: CASGLVGTGGEQPQHF.

This clone was recorded a few times. CDR3: CASSPVRRWDTQYF. CDR3 DNA sequence: TGTGCCAGCAGCCCCGTGCGGAGGTGGGATACGCAGTATTTT. This chain joins TRBV5-6 and TRBJ2-3; possibly TRBD2 for D (5 bases). The germline V gene encodes CDR1 SGHDT and CDR2 YYEEEE. The CDR3 is 14 residues long. Deletions cut 4 bases from V and 6 bases from J, with 15 bases between.

The chain links TRBV14 to TRBJ2-5; possible D gene TRBD2, 6 bases. The J call could be wrong; TRBJ2-7 is a better fit for the DNA end. The CDR3 runs to 13 residues. The germline V gene has CDR1 SGHDN and CDR2 FVKESK. The CDR3 DNA reads TGTGCCAGCAGCCAAGATCAGCGGGCCGAGCAGTACTTC. Translating gives CASSQDQRAEQYF.

The chain has TRBV4-1 and TRBJ2-5, with TRBD1 matching over 11 bases. The CDR3 has 15 amino acids. The germline CDR1 and CDR2 sequences are MGHRA and YSYEKL. V trimming: 6 bases; J trimming: 3 bases; junction bases outside the gene matches: 6. CDR3 protein: CASSSRTGGEETQYF. CDR3 DNA: TGCGCCAGCAGTTCGCGGACAGGGGGCGAAGAGACCCAGTACTTC.

This clone was seen only a few times. The chain is built from TRBV30 and TRBJ1-3; no firm D call. Looked up from germline, CDR1 is GTSNPN and CDR2 is SVGIG (reference sequence). Trimming took 8 bases from V and 4 from J, leaving 15 bases between them. This CDR3 has 13 residues. CDR3 residues: CAGTSSLGNTIYF. The CDR3 DNA sequence: TGTGCCGGCACCTCATCTCTGGGAAACACCATATATTTT.

A note on this clone: Other DNA sequences from this sample encode an identical CDR3 as well. V is TRBV5-1 and J is TRBJ2-5, with 10 bases matching TRBD1. J was trimmed by 5 bases and V by 4 bases; bases with no gene match: 5. The CDR3 spans 14 residues. Germline V lookup: CDR1 SGHRS, CDR2 YFSETQ. Here the CDR3 reads CASSLGQGLETQYF. In DNA form, the CDR3 reads TGCGCCAGCAGCCTGGGACAGGGGCTCGAGACCCAGTACTTC. Using reference TRBV5-1 and TRBJ2-5 for the parts outside the CDR3, the full variable domain is KAGVTQTPRYLIKTRGQQVTLSCSPISGHRSVSWYQQTPGQGLQFLFEYFSETQRNKGNFPGRFSGRQFSNSRSEMNVSTLELGDSALYLCASSLGQGLETQYFGPGTRLLVL.

V usage is TRBV19 and J usage is TRBJ2-5; 7 bases are a match to TRBD1. The V segment lost 6 bases and the J segment 6 bases; nucleotides outside the gene matches: 10. CDR3 length equals 14 residues. Germline lookup yields CDR1 LNHDA and CDR2 SQIVND (reference sequence). CDR3 loop: CASSRDRERKTQYF. As DNA, the CDR3 is TGTGCCAGTAGCCGAGACAGGGAACGAAAGACCCAGTACTTC.

There are a few counts of this clone. The V gene is TRBV12-5, the J gene TRBJ2-1, with D possibly TRBD1 on 6 matching bases. Germline assignment: CDR1 LGHNT and CDR2 FRNRAP. The V and J ends lost 2 bases and 12 bases respectively, with 23 bases between them. CDR3 length: 16 residues. The CDR3 is CASGLTRGQLGSAQFF. The CDR3 coding sequence is TGTGCTAGTGGTTTGACCAGAGGACAGCTCGGGTCGGCGCAGTTCTTC.

This chain connects TRBV12-2 to TRBJ2-3; TRBD2 reflects the table's D call only, with no check against the DNA. TRBV12-2 corresponds to a pseudogene. CDR3 length: 13 amino acids. The CDR3 bases are TGTGCAAGTCGCCGGTCGGGGGTAGATACGCAGTATTTT. Translating it yields CASRRSGVDTQYF.

This clone was observed a handful of times. This sequence joins TRBV11-2 and TRBJ2-7; 9 bases are a match to TRBD1. Germline values: CDR1 SGHAT, CDR2 FQNNGV. Germline trimming cut 5 bases from V and 4 bases from J; bases unmatched to any gene: 9. The length of the CDR3 is 15 residues. CDR3 sequence (DNA): TGTGCCAGCAGCCCAGGGCGGGGGACAGGGTACGAGCAGTACTTC. It specifies CASSPGRGTGYEQYF.

This clone was counted between two and nine times. This rearrangement joins TRBV30 to TRBJ2-7; no clear D gene. Germline V gene data show CDR1 as GTSNPN and CDR2 as SVGIG (reference sequence). The V end was cut by 2 bases, the J end by 0 bases, with 11 bases between. The CDR3 loop spans 14 amino acids. CDR3 in DNA: TGTGCCTGGAGTCCCATTGGGCTCTCCTACGAGCAGTACTTC. Translating it yields CAWSPIGLSYEQYF. Using reference TRBV30 and TRBJ2-7 for the parts outside the CDR3, the full variable domain is SQTIHQWPATLVQPVGSPLSLECTVEGTSNPNLYWYRQAAGRGLQLLFYSVGIGQISSEVPQNLSASRPQDRQFILSSKKLLLSDSGFYLCAWSPIGLSYEQYFGPGTRLTVT.

In its sample, this clone was seen a few times. The chain recombines TRBV5-1 with TRBJ1-1, with D hard to call. The CDR3 sequence is 14 residues long. Trimming took 3 bases from V and 3 from J, leaving 12 bases between them. Germline V gives CDR1 SGHRS, CDR2 YFSETQ. As DNA, the CDR3 is TGCGCCAGCAGCTGGGGTAGCGGGGACACTGAAGCTTTCTTT. Translation gives CASSWGSGDTEAFF. Full variable domain (missing parts from reference TRBV5-1 and TRBJ1-1): KAGVTQTPRYLIKTRGQQVTLSCSPISGHRSVSWYQQTPGQGLQFLFEYFSETQRNKGNFPGRFSGRQFSNSRSEMNVSTLELGDSALYLCASSWGSGDTEAFFGQGTRLTVV.

Turning to this clone: Distinct nucleotide sequences in the sample also encode this CDR3. J is TRBJ2-7 and V is TRBV9; no clear D. Per the germline V gene, CDR1 is SGDLS and CDR2 is YYNGEE. The CDR3 extends over 14 amino acids. Trimming pared 0 bases from V and 0 bases from J, leaving 7 bases between. The CDR3: CASSVGSSSYEQYF. CDR3 sequence (DNA): TGTGCCAGCAGCGTAGGGTCCAGCTCCTACGAGCAGTACTTC.

This clone was seen a handful of times. J is TRBJ1-3 and V is TRBV6-5, with D possibly being TRBD1 (5 bases). CDR1 is MNHEY, CDR2 SVGAGI, per germline. The CDR3 runs to 14 residues. Trimming took 5 bases from V and 2 from J, leaving 10 bases between them. The DNA of the CDR3 is TGTGCCAGCAGTCCAGGGTATCCTGGAAACACCATATATTTT. Translation gives CASSPGYPGNTIYF.

The chain uses TRBV9 and TRBJ2-5; 13 nucleotides match TRBD2. Germline values: CDR1 SGDLS, CDR2 YYNGEE. The CDR3 contains 17 residues. V shed 4 bases and J 2 bases; nucleotides not matched to a gene: 8. The CDR3 region is CASSQRLAGGGQETQYF. The CDR3 nucleotides are TGTGCCAGCAGCCAAAGACTAGCGGGGGGCGGGCAAGAGACCCAGTACTTC. The full variable domain, in which reference TRBV9 and TRBJ2-5 provide the parts outside the CDR3, is DSGVTQTPKHLITATGQRVTLRCSPRSGDLSVYWYQQSLDQGLQFLIQYYNGEERAKGNILERFSAQQFPDLHSELNLSSLELGDSALYFCASSQRLAGGGQETQYFGPGTRLLVL.

V is TRBV18 and J is TRBJ2-1; 10 bases line up with TRBD2. CDR3 size: 18 residues. V lost 0 bases to trimming and J lost 4 bases; unmatched junction nucleotides: 9. From germline, CDR1 is KGHSH and CDR2 LQKENI. The chain's CDR3 is CASSPPSGRAVTYNEQFF. The CDR3 nucleotides read TGTGCCAGCTCACCACCGAGCGGGAGGGCCGTAACTTACAATGAGCAGTTCTTC.

The J gene is TRBJ2-5, the V gene TRBV7-2, with D perhaps TRBD2 (5 bases). The CDR3 loop spans 14 amino acids. Trimming removed 3 bases from V and 5 bases from J, with 13 bases in between. Germline V gene lookup returns CDR1 SGHTA and CDR2 FQGNSA. In nucleotides, the CDR3 is TGTGCCAGCAGCTTGGCGGAGGTCTTTGAGACCCAGTACTTC. Its protein is CASSLAEVFETQYF.

This clone was seen only a few times. The V and J genes are TRBV5-5 and TRBJ2-7; D perhaps matches TRBD2 (6 bases). There are 15 residues in the CDR3. V gave up 0 bases and J gave up 2 bases, with 12 bases separating them. The germline V gene has CDR1 SGHKS and CDR2 YYEKEE (reference sequence). This CDR3 reads CASSLVGGIPYEQYF. The CDR3 DNA reads as TGTGCCAGCAGCTTGGTCGGGGGAATACCCTACGAGCAGTACTTC.

The V and J genes are TRBV28 and TRBJ1-3, with D perhaps TRBD1 (5 bases). There are 16 residues in the CDR3. Trimming removed 5 bases at V and 4 bases at J, with 18 bases between. CDR1 and CDR2 from the germline V gene are MDHEN and SYDVKM. The CDR3 sequence is CASSRKMGGAGNTIYF. The CDR3 nucleotides are TGTGCCAGCAGTCGCAAAATGGGGGGTGCCGGAAACACCATATATTTT.

The V call is TRBV5-4, the J call TRBJ2-7, with 9 nucleotides matching TRBD2. The germline V gene has CDR1 SGHNT and CDR2 YYREEE (reference sequence). This CDR3 has 15 residues. The trim removed 0 bases at V and 6 bases at J, leaving 7 bases unmatched. CDR3 bases: TGTGCCAGCAGCTTGGCCGGCGGGAGGGCCTCCGAGCAGTACTTC. This sequence encodes CASSLAGGRASEQYF.

This clone was seen repeatedly, ten times or more. The rearrangement uses TRBV7-9 and TRBJ2-3; 10 nucleotides agree with TRBD2. The J segment lost 4 bases and the V segment lost 0 bases, leaving 7 bases of the junction unmatched. Per germline, CDR1 SEHNR and CDR2 FQNEAQ (reference sequence). The CDR3 runs to 17 residues. CDR3 loop: CASSLAQGLADSDTQYF. Written as DNA, the CDR3 is TGTGCCAGCAGCTTAGCGCAAGGACTAGCGGATTCAGATACGCAGTATTTT.

This clone has a handful of counts. The rearrangement joins TRBV5-1 to TRBJ2-1, with 7 bases identical to TRBD1. V was pared by 4 bases and J by 5 bases, with 3 bases of the junction left unmatched. Germline-derived CDR1 and CDR2 are SGHRS and YFSETQ. The CDR3 has 13 residues. CDR3 loop: CASSPGQNNEQFF. DNA for the CDR3: TGCGCCAGCAGCCCGGGACAGAACAATGAGCAGTTCTTC.

The chain recombines TRBV7-9 with TRBJ2-1; D perhaps matches TRBD2 (6 bases). The CDR3 is made up of 16 amino acids. V lost 2 bases and J 9 bases, leaving 20 bases between the germline ends. Germline-derived CDR1 and CDR2 are SEHNR and FQNEAQ (reference sequence). This CDR3 reads CASSLRLGLQAGEQFF. The CDR3 coding sequence is TGTGCCAGCAGCTTAAGACTGGGACTCCAAGCCGGTGAGCAGTTCTTC.

The chain joins TRBV4-1 to TRBJ1-2; 9 positions match TRBD1. Germline assignment: CDR1 MGHRA and CDR2 YSYEKL. The CDR3 contains 19 residues. Trimming removed 1 base from V and 2 bases from J; junction bases left unmatched: 14. Written as DNA, the CDR3 is TGCGCCAGCAGCCAAGGACTTCGGGACAGGGATCATCCGAACTATGGCTACACCTTC. Its protein product is CASSQGLRDRDHPNYGYTF.

This clone turned up a few times. The V gene is TRBV6-1, the J gene TRBJ1-1, with TRBD1 as a possible D gene (6 bases). Trimming took off 6 bases at V and 1 base at J, with 12 bases between the two ends. The CDR3 is 14 residues long. Germline loops: CDR1 MNHNS, CDR2 SASEGT. The CDR3 protein is CASRGTIENTEAFF. In DNA, the CDR3 is TGTGCCAGCAGGGGGACAATCGAGAACACTGAAGCTTTCTTT.

This clone was detected a few times. The rearrangement links TRBV6-1 to TRBJ2-7, with TRBD1 matching 7 bases. V was pared by 7 bases and J by 0 bases, with 9 bases of the junction left unmatched. Germline CDR1 MNHNS, CDR2 SASEGT. The CDR3 has 15 residues. The CDR3, as DNA: TGTGCCAGCAATCCACAGGGGATGGGCTCCTACGAGCAGTACTTC. Its translation: CASNPQGMGSYEQYF.

This clone was recorded many times. V gene TRBV7-2 combines with J gene TRBJ2-5, with TRBD1 identical over 9 bases. V was pared by 5 bases and J by 5 bases, with 6 bases of the junction left unmatched. The CDR3 loop spans 14 amino acids. CDR1 is SGHTA, CDR2 FQGNSA, per germline. The CDR3 DNA sequence: TGTGCCAGCAGCCCGGACAGGGGACGTGAGACCCAGTACTTC. Its protein product is CASSPDRGRETQYF.

In its sample, this clone was seen a few times. The chain uses TRBV7-9 and TRBJ2-7, with D uncertain. Per germline, CDR1 SEHNR and CDR2 FQNEAQ (reference sequence). V was cut by 5 bases and J by 2 bases, with 7 bases left in between. The CDR3 sequence is 12 residues long. CDR3 DNA: TGTGCCAGCAGCCTCCGAGCCTACGAGCAGTACTTC. Residues: CASSLRAYEQYF.

This clone was seen only a few times. The chain uses TRBV2 and TRBJ1-6; maybe TRBD1 (6 bases). Between the trimmed V and J ends, which lost 1 base and 14 bases, there was a span of 6 bases. Germline V gives CDR1 SNHLY, CDR2 FYNNEI. The CDR3 is made up of 11 amino acids. The CDR3 nucleotides read TGTGCCAGCAGTGAAGGGACAGCCCTCCACTTT. Translating gives CASSEGTALHF.